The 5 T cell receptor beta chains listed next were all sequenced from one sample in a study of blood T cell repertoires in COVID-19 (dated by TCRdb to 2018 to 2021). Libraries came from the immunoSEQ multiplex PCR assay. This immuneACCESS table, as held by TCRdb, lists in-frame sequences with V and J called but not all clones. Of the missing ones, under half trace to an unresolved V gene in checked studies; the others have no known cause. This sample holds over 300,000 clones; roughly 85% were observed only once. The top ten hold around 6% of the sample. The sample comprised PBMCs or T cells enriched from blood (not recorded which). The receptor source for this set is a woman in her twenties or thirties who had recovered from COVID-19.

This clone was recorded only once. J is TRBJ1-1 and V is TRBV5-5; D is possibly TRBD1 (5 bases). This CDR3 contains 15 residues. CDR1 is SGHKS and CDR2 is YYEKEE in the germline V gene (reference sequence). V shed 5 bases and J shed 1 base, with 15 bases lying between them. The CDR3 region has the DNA TGTGCCAGCAGTTTGAGGGGCAGGGAGAACACTGAAGCTTTCTTT. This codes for CASSLRGRENTEAFF.

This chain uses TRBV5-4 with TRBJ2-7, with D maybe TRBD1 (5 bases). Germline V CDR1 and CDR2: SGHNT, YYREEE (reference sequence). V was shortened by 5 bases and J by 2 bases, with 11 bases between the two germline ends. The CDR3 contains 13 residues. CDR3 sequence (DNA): TGTGCCAGCAGTTTTGGACAAGCCTACGAGCAGTACTTC. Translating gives CASSFGQAYEQYF.

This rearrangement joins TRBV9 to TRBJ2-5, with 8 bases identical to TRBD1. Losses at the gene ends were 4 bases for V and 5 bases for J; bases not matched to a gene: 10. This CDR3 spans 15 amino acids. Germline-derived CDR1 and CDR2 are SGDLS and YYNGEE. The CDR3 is CASSPNRQGWETQYF. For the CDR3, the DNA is TGTGCCAGCAGCCCCAACCGACAGGGGTGGGAGACCCAGTACTTC. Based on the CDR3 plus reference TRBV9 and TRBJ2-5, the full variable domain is DSGVTQTPKHLITATGQRVTLRCSPRSGDLSVYWYQQSLDQGLQFLIQYYNGEERAKGNILERFSAQQFPDLHSELNLSSLELGDSALYFCASSPNRQGWETQYFGPGTRLLVL.

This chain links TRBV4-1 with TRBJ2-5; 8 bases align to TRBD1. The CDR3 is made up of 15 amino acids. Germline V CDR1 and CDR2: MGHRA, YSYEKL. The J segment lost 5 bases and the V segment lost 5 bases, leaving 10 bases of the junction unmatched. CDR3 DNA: TGCGCCAGCAGCATCCAGGGGGCCCCGGGGGAGACCCAGTACTTC. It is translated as CASSIQGAPGETQYF.

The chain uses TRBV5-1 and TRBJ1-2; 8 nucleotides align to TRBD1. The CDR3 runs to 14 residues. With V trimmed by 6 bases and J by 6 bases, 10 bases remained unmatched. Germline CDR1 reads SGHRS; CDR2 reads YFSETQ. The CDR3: CASTGQGTGNGYTF. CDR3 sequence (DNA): TGCGCCAGCACAGGACAGGGAACCGGCAATGGCTACACCTTC.